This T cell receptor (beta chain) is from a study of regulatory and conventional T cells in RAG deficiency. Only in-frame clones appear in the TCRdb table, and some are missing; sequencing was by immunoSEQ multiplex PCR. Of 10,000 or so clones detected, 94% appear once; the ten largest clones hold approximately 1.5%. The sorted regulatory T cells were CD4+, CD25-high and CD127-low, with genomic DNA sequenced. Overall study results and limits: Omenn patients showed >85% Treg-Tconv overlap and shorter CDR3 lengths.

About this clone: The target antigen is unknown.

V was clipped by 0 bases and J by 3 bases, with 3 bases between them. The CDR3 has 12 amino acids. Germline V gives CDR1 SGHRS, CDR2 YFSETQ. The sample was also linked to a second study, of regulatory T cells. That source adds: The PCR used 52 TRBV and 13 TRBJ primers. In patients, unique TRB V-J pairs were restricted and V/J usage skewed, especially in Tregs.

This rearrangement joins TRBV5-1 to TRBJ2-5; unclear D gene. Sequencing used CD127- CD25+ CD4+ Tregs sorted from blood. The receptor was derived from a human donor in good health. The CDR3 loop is CASSLGKETQYF. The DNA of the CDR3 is TGCGCCAGCAGCTTGGGTAAAGAGACCCAGTACTTC.